This T cell receptor beta chain derives from a study of T cell responses to AZD1222 COVID-19 vaccine. Study results and caveats: Repertoires were sampled only after the peak T cell response. Females made up more of the donors, who were largely white British, and clonal diversity may have come out too low. Two AZD1222 doses significantly raised spike-specific TCR breadth and depth over controls.

In regard to this clone: The antigen remains unidentified.

Produced via immunoSEQ multiplex PCR; TCRdb's table is partial and in-frame only. The top ten clones hold about 5.4% of a sample with some 150,000 clones, around 90% of them seen once. The CDR3 covers 14 residues. Germline assignment: CDR1 LNHDA and CDR2 SQIVND (reference sequence). The germline V and J ends were trimmed by 1 base and 5 bases, with 9 bases remaining between them. This chain uses TRBV19 with TRBJ2-1, with D hard to call. The TCR comes from an adult who received the MenACWY meningococcal vaccine as a control. The sequencing used peripheral blood, collected 28 days after the second dose of the MenACWY control vaccine. The CDR3 DNA is TGTGCCAGTAGTATAGTGCTTACCGACAATGAGCAGTTCTTC. Its translation: CASSIVLTDNEQFF.